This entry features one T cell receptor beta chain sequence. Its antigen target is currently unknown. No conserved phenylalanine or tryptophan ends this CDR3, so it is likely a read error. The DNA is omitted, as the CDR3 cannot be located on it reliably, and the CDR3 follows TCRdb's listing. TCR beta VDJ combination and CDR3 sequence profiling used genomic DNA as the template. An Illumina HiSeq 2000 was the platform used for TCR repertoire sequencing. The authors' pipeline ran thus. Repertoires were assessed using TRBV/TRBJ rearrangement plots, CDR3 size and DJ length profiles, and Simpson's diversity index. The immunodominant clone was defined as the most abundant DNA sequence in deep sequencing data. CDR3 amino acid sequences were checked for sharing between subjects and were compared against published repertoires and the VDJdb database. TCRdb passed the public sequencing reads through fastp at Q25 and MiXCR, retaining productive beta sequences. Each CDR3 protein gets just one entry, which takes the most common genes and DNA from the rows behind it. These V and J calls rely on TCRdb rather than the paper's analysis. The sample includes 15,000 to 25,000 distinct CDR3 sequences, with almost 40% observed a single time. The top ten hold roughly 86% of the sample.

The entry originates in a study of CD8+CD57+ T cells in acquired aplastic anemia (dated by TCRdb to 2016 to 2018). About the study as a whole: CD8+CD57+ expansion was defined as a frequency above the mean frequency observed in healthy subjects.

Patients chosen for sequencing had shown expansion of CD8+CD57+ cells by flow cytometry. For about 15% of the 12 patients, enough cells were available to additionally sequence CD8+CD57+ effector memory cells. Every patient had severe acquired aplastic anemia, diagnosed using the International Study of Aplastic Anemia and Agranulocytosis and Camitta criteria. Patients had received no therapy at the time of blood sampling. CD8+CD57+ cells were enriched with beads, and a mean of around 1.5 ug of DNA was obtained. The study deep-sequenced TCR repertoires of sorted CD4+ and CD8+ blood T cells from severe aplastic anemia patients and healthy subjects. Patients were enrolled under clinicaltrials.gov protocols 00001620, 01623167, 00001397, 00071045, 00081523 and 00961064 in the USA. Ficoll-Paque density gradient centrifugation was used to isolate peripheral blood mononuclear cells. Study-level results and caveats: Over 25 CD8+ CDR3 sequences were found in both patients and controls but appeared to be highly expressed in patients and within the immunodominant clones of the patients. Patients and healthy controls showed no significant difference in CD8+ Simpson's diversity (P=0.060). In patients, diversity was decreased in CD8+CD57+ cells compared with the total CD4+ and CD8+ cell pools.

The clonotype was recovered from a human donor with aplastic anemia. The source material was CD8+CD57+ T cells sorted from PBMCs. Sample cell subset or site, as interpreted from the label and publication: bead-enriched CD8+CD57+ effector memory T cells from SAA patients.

The CDR3 protein is CASSLARWL. The chain is encoded by TRBV7-2 joined to TRBJ2-1. The germline V gene sets CDR1 to SGHTA and CDR2 to FQGNSA. The CDR3 adds up to 9 amino acids, both ends counted.